What follows are 31 T cell receptor beta chains derived from one specimen sequenced in a study of blood T cell repertoires in COVID-19. Here immunoSEQ multiplex PCR was the method, and the copy in TCRdb shows in-frame clones only, minus some. The table records over 75,000 clones, roughly 85% of them present only once. The sequencing input was peripheral blood. The receptors shown here come from a human donor in a cohort sampled during active COVID-19.

The chain has TRBV5-8 and TRBJ2-7; no clear D. Germline CDR1 is SGHTS and CDR2 is YDEGEE. Trimming stripped 2 bases from V and 2 bases from J, with 5 bases between. The CDR3 is made up of 12 amino acids. CDR3 coding DNA: TGTGCCAGCAGCTTAACAGCCTACGAGCAGTACTTC. Amino acids: CASSLTAYEQYF.

The V gene is TRBV21-1, the J gene TRBJ1-4. TRBV21-1 is marked as a pseudogene. The CDR3 length is 17 residues. The DNA for the CDR3 is TGTGCCAGCAGCAAAGTCGGTCGGAGGACGAGAGGTGAAAAACTGTTTTTT. This translates into CASSKVGRRTRGEKLFF.

This chain joins TRBV2 and TRBJ2-7, with 8 bases matching TRBD1. This CDR3 comprises 13 residues. Losses at the gene ends were 6 bases for V and 3 bases for J; bases not matched to a gene: 4. Germline values: CDR1 SNHLY, CDR2 FYNNEI. The chain's CDR3 is CASRRTGGYEQYF. For the CDR3, the DNA is TGTGCCAGCAGAAGAACAGGGGGCTACGAGCAGTACTTC. The full variable domain, its missing parts supplied by reference TRBV2 and TRBJ2-7, is EPEVTQTPSHQVTQMGQEVILRCVPISNHLYFYWYRQILGQKVEFLVSFYNNEISEKSEIFDDQFSVERPDGSNFTLKIRSTKLEDSAMYFCASRRTGGYEQYFGPGTRLTVT.

This clone appeared once. The chain has TRBV10-3 and TRBJ1-1; D not certain. CDR3 size: 14 residues. The V end lost 5 bases, the J end lost 0 bases, and 10 bases lay between the germline ends. Germline assignment: CDR1 ENHRY and CDR2 SYGVKD. CDR3 nucleotides: TGTGCCATCAGTTCCACAGAAATGAACACTGAAGCTTTCTTT. This translates into CAISSTEMNTEAFF.

The CDR3 is CASSTPGLAGIWYNEQFF. CDR3 DNA sequence: TGTGCCAGCAGTACCCCGGGACTAGCGGGTATTTGGTACAATGAGCAGTTCTTC. The chain carries TRBV28 and TRBJ2-1, with TRBD2 identical over 12 bases. Germline lookup yields CDR1 MDHEN and CDR2 SYDVKM. After removal of 5 bases from V and 4 bases from J, the junction contained 12 bases not matched to a gene. CDR3 size: 18 residues.

The J gene is TRBJ1-5, the V gene TRBV27, with D perhaps matching TRBD1 (5 bases). The germline gives CDR1 MNHEY, CDR2 SMNVEV (reference sequence). The ends were cut back, 5 bases at V and 5 bases at J, with 16 bases in the middle. The CDR3 runs 15 residues. The CDR3 DNA is TGTGCCAGCAGTCCGACGGCAGGGATAGATCAGCCCCAGCATTTT. Protein product: CASSPTAGIDQPQHF.

The J gene is TRBJ2-7, the V gene TRBV15; the match to TRBD1 covers 8 bases. Germline V gene data show CDR1 as LNHNV and CDR2 as YYDKDF (reference sequence). The CDR3 has 15 residues. With V trimmed by 0 bases and J by 3 bases, 4 bases remained unmatched. The CDR3 DNA follows: TGTGCCACCAGCAGAGACCGACAGGGGTACTACGAGCAGTACTTC. Protein: CATSRDRQGYYEQYF.

The chain joins TRBV9 to TRBJ2-3; no clear D gene. Germline CDR1 reads SGDLS; CDR2 reads YYNGEE. The V end lost 0 bases, the J end lost 5 bases, and 4 bases lay between the germline ends. The CDR3 loop spans 12 amino acids. DNA of the CDR3: TGTGCCAGCAGCGTAGCGGGAGATACGCAGTATTTT. It codes for CASSVAGDTQYF.

The rearrangement links TRBV3-1 (or the pseudogene TRBV3-2) to TRBJ2-7; maybe TRBD2 (5 bases). The germline V gene has CDR1 LGHDT and CDR2 YNNKEL (reference sequence). This CDR3 is 12 amino acids long. V shed 1 base and J shed 4 bases, with 5 bases lying between them. The CDR3 nucleotides are TGTGCCAGCAGCCAAGTAGCGTACGAGCAGTACTTC. It specifies CASSQVAYEQYF.

The rearrangement joins TRBV18 to TRBJ2-7; 9 nucleotides line up with TRBD1. CDR3 length: 18 residues. Germline V gives CDR1 KGHSH, CDR2 LQKENI. V trimming: 6 bases; J trimming: 2 bases; junction bases outside the gene matches: 17. The CDR3 protein is CASSHGMGQGTKAYEQYF. The CDR3 DNA reads TGTGCCAGCTCCCACGGGATGGGACAGGGAACGAAGGCCTACGAGCAGTACTTC.

The chain employs TRBV19 and TRBJ1-5, with D maybe TRBD1 (5 bases). The germline CDR1 and CDR2 sequences are LNHDA and SQIVND (reference sequence). V lost 7 bases, J lost 6 bases, and 13 bases lay in between. The CDR3 is made up of 13 amino acids. This CDR3 reads CASNQGWGQPQHF. As DNA, the CDR3 is TGTGCCAGTAACCAGGGTTGGGGTCAGCCCCAGCATTTT.

V is TRBV9 and J is TRBJ2-1, with 10 bases matching TRBD2. The germline CDR1 and CDR2 sequences are SGDLS and YYNGEE. The CDR3 loop spans 15 amino acids. Losses at the gene ends were 7 bases for V and 4 bases for J; bases not matched to a gene: 8. The CDR3 region has the DNA TGTGCCAGCGTCCCTAAGCGGGGGGGTTACAATGAGCAGTTCTTC. It translates to CASVPKRGGYNEQFF.

The V gene is TRBV11-3, the J gene TRBJ1-1, with D unresolved. This CDR3 comprises 13 residues. Germline lookup yields CDR1 SGHNT and CDR2 YENEEA. Trimming stripped 4 bases from V and 1 base from J, with 7 bases between. CDR3 nucleotide sequence: TGTGCCAGCAGCTCGACGGGGAACACTGAAGCTTTCTTT. Protein: CASSSTGNTEAFF.

This chain links TRBV5-6 with TRBJ1-2; possible D gene TRBD1, 6 bases. The V gene's germline CDR1 is SGHDT and CDR2 YYEEEE. The CDR3 is 15 amino acids. V gave up 1 base and J gave up 2 bases, with 12 bases separating them. The CDR3 here is CASSLMGRGNYGYTF. As DNA, the CDR3 is TGTGCCAGCAGCTTGATGGGCAGGGGAAACTATGGCTACACCTTC.

This chain uses TRBV6-5 with TRBJ1-2; 8 positions match TRBD1. Germline CDR1 is MNHEY and CDR2 is SVGAGI. The ends lost 6 bases at V and 3 bases at J; junction bases unmatched: 6. The CDR3 runs to 14 residues. CDR3 residues: CASRRDRPYYGYTF. The CDR3 nucleotides read TGTGCCAGCAGAAGGGACAGGCCGTACTATGGCTACACCTTC.

Turning to this clone: A read error may explain this, as a much larger clone is one base away. The CDR3 sequence is CASSGNYEQYF. In DNA form, the CDR3 reads TGTGCCAGCAGTGGTAACTACGAGCAGTACTTC. V usage is TRBV2 and J usage is TRBJ2-7, with D unclear. V lost 4 bases, J lost 3 bases, and 4 bases lay in between. This CDR3 region has 11 residues. The V gene's germline CDR1 is SNHLY and CDR2 FYNNEI.

The gene calls are TRBV18 and TRBJ2-3, with 11 bases identical to TRBD2. J was trimmed by 5 bases and V by 4 bases; bases with no gene match: 14. Germline V CDR1 and CDR2: KGHSH, LQKENI. The CDR3 runs 18 residues. The CDR3, as DNA: TGTGCCAGCTCACTTAGTAACCGACTAGCGGGATTGAGAGATACGCAGTATTTT. Protein: CASSLSNRLAGLRDTQYF.

This rearrangement joins TRBV7-9 to TRBJ2-7; maybe TRBD1 (5 bases). Germline CDR1 SEHNR, CDR2 FQNEAQ (reference sequence). The CDR3 is 12 residues long. V shed 5 bases and J shed 3 bases, with 8 bases lying between them. CDR3 region: CASSIDSYEQYF. CDR3 nucleotide sequence: TGTGCCAGCAGCATCGACAGCTACGAGCAGTACTTC.

The V call is TRBV3-1 (or the pseudogene TRBV3-2), the J call TRBJ2-2; D is undetermined. The germline CDR1 and CDR2 sequences are LGHDT and YNNKEL (reference sequence). Trimming stripped 1 base from V and 1 base from J, with 4 bases between. CDR3 length: 14 amino acids. The CDR3 DNA follows: TGTGCCAGCAGCCAAGCCAGGAACACCGGGGAGCTGTTTTTT. It specifies CASSQARNTGELFF.

This chain connects TRBV3-1 (or the pseudogene TRBV3-2) to TRBJ2-2; D perhaps matches TRBD2 (6 bases). Germline assignment: CDR1 LGHDT and CDR2 YNNKEL (reference sequence). V lost 4 bases and J 3 bases, leaving 6 bases between the germline ends. CDR3 length: 13 residues. The CDR3 reads CASSRGDTGELFF. Written as DNA, the CDR3 is TGTGCCAGCAGCCGCGGGGACACCGGGGAGCTGTTTTTT.

The gene calls are TRBV10-3 and TRBJ2-1, with 13 positions matching TRBD2. With V trimmed by 10 bases and J by 10 bases, 13 bases remained unmatched. This CDR3 is built from 15 residues. Germline loops: CDR1 ENHRY, CDR2 SYGVKD. The CDR3 bases are TGTGCCACAGGTACTAGCGGGGGGGTACTGAAAGAGCAGTTCTTC. It codes for CATGTSGGVLKEQFF.

The chain carries TRBV21-1 and TRBJ2-1; TRBD2, as called in the table, went unchecked against the DNA. TRBV21-1 is flagged as a pseudogene. The CDR3 runs to 19 residues. In DNA form, the CDR3 reads TGTGCCAGCAGCAAAGGGGGGATTCAAGCGGGAGGGCCCAACAATGAGCAGTTCTTC. Translation: CASSKGGIQAGGPNNEQFF.

The V and J genes are TRBV20-1 and TRBJ1-5; TRBD1 might be the D (5 bases). V lost 3 bases and J lost 1, with 19 bases in between. Germline CDR1 is DFQATT and CDR2 is SNEGSKA (reference sequence). The CDR3 sequence is 17 residues long. CDR3 loop: CSASGGHGGVSNQPQHF. In nucleotides, the CDR3 is TGCAGTGCTAGTGGTGGACACGGTGGGGTAAGCAATCAGCCCCAGCATTTT.

The chain uses TRBV3-1 (or the pseudogene TRBV3-2) and TRBJ2-1; the D gene is possibly TRBD2 (6 bases). Per germline, CDR1 LGHDT and CDR2 YNNKEL (reference sequence). Trimming took off 4 bases at V and 1 base at J, with 11 bases between the two ends. The CDR3 is made up of 15 amino acids. In nucleotides, the CDR3 is TGTGCCAGCAGCCTCTCGGGGAGGTCCTACAATGAGCAGTTCTTC. Protein product: CASSLSGRSYNEQFF.

This clone has only a few counts. The V and J genes are TRBV7-2 and TRBJ2-1, with 9 positions matching TRBD1. The CDR3 sequence is 16 residues long. Germline-derived CDR1 and CDR2 are SGHTA and FQGNSA. Trimming removed 2 bases from V and 4 bases from J; junction bases left unmatched: 6. CDR3 amino acids: CASSLTAGTGYNEQFF. CDR3 nucleotide sequence: TGTGCCAGCAGCTTAACGGCGGGGACAGGGTACAATGAGCAGTTCTTC.

The chain is built from TRBV6-5 and TRBJ2-1, with 7 bases matching TRBD1. The CDR3 totals 15 residues. The V segment lost 5 bases and the J segment 3 bases; nucleotides outside the gene matches: 7. Looked up from germline, CDR1 is MNHEY and CDR2 is SVGAGI. The CDR3 coding sequence is TGTGCCAGCAGTACAGAGGGGGCCTACTACAATGAGCAGTTCTTC. This translates into CASSTEGAYYNEQFF.

This clone was picked up one time. The chain couples TRBV10-3 to TRBJ2-1; 8 nucleotides line up with TRBD2. V was pared by 0 bases and J by 7 bases, with 5 bases of the junction left unmatched. Germline V gene data show CDR1 as ENHRY and CDR2 as SYGVKD. The CDR3 contains 15 residues. The CDR3 DNA sequence: TGTGCCATCAGTGAGTCGACTAGCGTCGTAAATGAGCAGTTCTTC. Its translation is CAISESTSVVNEQFF.

The CDR3 DNA follows: TGTGCCAGCAGACCGATTCGGACTAGCGGGTCCTACGAGCAGTACTTC. Its translation is CASRPIRTSGSYEQYF. The rearrangement joins TRBV28 to TRBJ2-7; 11 bases are a match to TRBD2. Germline CDR1 and CDR2: MDHEN and SYDVKM. With 6 bases clipped from V and 1 base from J, the junction kept 8 bases outside the gene matches. This CDR3 is 16 amino acids long.

V is TRBV28 and J is TRBJ1-4; D remains unclear. Germline CDR1 MDHEN, CDR2 SYDVKM. Trimming cost V 6 bases and J 5 bases, with 16 bases left between them. The CDR3 totals 15 residues. The CDR3 DNA sequence: TGTGCCAGCAGCCCCCGGCGGGTCAGGAATGAAAAACTGTTTTTT. Translating gives CASSPRRVRNEKLFF. Supplemented by reference TRBV28 and TRBJ1-4, the full variable domain reads DVKVTQSSRYLVKRTGEKVFLECVQDMDHENMFWYRQDPGLGLRLIYFSYDVKMKEKGDIPEGYSVSREKKERFSLILESASTNQTSMYLCASSPRRVRNEKLFFGSGTQLSVL.

The V and J genes are TRBV14 and TRBJ2-5; possible D gene TRBD2, 6 bases. V was shortened by 0 bases and J by 5 bases, with 16 bases between the two germline ends. CDR3 length: 16 residues. The germline CDR1 and CDR2 sequences are SGHDN and FVKESK. Here the CDR3 reads CASSQEFGGPQETQYF. The CDR3 nucleotides read TGTGCCAGCAGCCAAGAATTTGGAGGGCCGCAGGAGACCCAGTACTTC.

The table lists this clone with a count of one. The chain links TRBV19 to TRBJ2-1, with a possible D match to TRBD2 (6 bases). The germline V gene has CDR1 LNHDA and CDR2 SQIVND (reference sequence). The germline V and J ends were trimmed by 3 bases and 8 bases, with 14 bases remaining between them. This CDR3 comprises 14 residues. Here the CDR3 DNA reads TGTGCCAGTAGTATTCGGCGGGATAGCGATGAGCAGTTCTTC. As protein: CASSIRRDSDEQFF.